The next 24 T cell receptor beta chains were all read from a single sample in a study of Tregs in tolerant kidney transplant recipients. Mixed chimerism was transient after nonmyeloablative marrow transplants from related graft donors. The table came from immunoSEQ multiplex PCR; TCRdb's copy has only in-frame clones and leaves some out. The repertoire holds tens of thousands of clones, with about 91% as singletons. Here the sequenced sample was CD8+ T cells from blood (PBMCs), taken 24 months after the transplant. These receptors came from a human patient who received a combined kidney and bone marrow transplant. Some T cells here may be from the graft donor.

The chain is built from TRBV14 and TRBJ2-3, with unresolved D. This CDR3 is 17 amino acids long. The germline V and J ends were trimmed by 0 bases and 1 base, with 14 bases remaining between them. Germline V gene data show CDR1 as SGHDN and CDR2 as FVKESK. CDR3 loop: CASSQDIGRGGTDTQYF. The DNA of the CDR3 is TGTGCCAGCAGCCAAGACATTGGGCGTGGCGGCACAGATACGCAGTATTTT.

The V call is TRBV10-3, the J call TRBJ1-6, with D possibly TRBD1 on 6 matching bases. Germline V lookup: CDR1 ENHRY, CDR2 SYGVKD. V lost 0 bases and J 11 bases, leaving 23 bases between the germline ends. The CDR3 is 18 amino acids. CDR3 coding DNA: TGTGCCATCAGTGAGTCGCTCTATCAACAGGGAGATTTAGCACCCCTCCACTTT. It codes for CAISESLYQQGDLAPLHF.

V is TRBV4-3 and J is TRBJ2-2, with D uncertain. CDR3 length: 13 residues. The V gene's germline CDR1 is LGHNA and CDR2 YSLEER. V lost 0 bases to trimming and J lost 5 bases, with 4 bases between them. The CDR3 loop is CASSQDRTGELFF. CDR3 nucleotides: TGCGCCAGCAGCCAAGATCGTACCGGGGAGCTGTTTTTT.

Points on this clone: The same CDR3 can be traced to other DNA sequences in this sample. The J gene is TRBJ1-6, the V gene TRBV9; maybe TRBD1 (6 bases). The length of the CDR3 is 14 residues. Per germline, CDR1 SGDLS and CDR2 YYNGEE. V was pared by 3 bases and J by 5 bases, with 9 bases between. The CDR3 sequence: CASSGWDNNSPLHF. The CDR3 DNA is TGTGCCAGCAGCGGATGGGACAATAATTCACCCCTCCACTTT.

The rearrangement uses TRBV7-2 and TRBJ2-7; the match to TRBD2 covers 12 bases. CDR1 and CDR2 (germline): SGHTA, FQGNSA. Unmatched junction bases numbered 18, after V lost 5 bases and J lost 4 bases. The CDR3 has 19 amino acids. CDR3: CASSPRLAGVGTFRYEQYF. The CDR3 nucleotides read TGTGCCAGCAGCCCGAGACTAGCGGGAGTGGGTACTTTTAGGTACGAGCAGTACTTC.

The chain employs TRBV4-3 and TRBJ2-5; the D gene is possibly TRBD1 (6 bases). The J call may not be correct, given that the DNA end is closer to TRBJ2-7. This CDR3 has 14 amino acids. In germline, CDR1 is LGHNA, CDR2 YSLEER. This chain's CDR3 is CASSQDPRGYEQYF. The DNA for the CDR3 is TGCGCCAGCAGCCAAGATCCCAGGGGCTACGAGCAGTACTTC.

The chain joins TRBV28 to TRBJ1-4; the match to TRBD1 covers 7 bases. There are 16 residues in the CDR3. Germline V gene lookup returns CDR1 MDHEN and CDR2 SYDVKM. Unmatched junction bases numbered 12, after V lost 3 bases and J lost 8 bases. The CDR3 nucleotides are TGTGCCAGCAGTTTTCGTTTCGACAGGGTGAAAGAAAAACTGTTTTTT. This encodes CASSFRFDRVKEKLFF.

The gene calls are TRBV7-8 and TRBJ1-2; 9 bases are a match to TRBD1. Looked up from germline, CDR1 is SGHVS and CDR2 is FQNEAQ. J gave up 8 bases and V 3 bases, and 10 bases lay outside the gene matches. The length of the CDR3 is 15 residues. CDR3 sequence: CASSLAEQGARGYTF. The CDR3 coding sequence is TGTGCCAGCAGCTTGGCGGAACAGGGGGCTCGGGGCTACACCTTC. The full variable domain, completed using reference TRBV7-8 and TRBJ1-2, is GAGVSQSPRYKVAKRGQDVALRCDPISGHVSLFWYQQALGQGPEFLTYFQNEAQLDKSGLPSDRFFAERPEGSVSTLKIQRTQQEDSAVYLCASSLAEQGARGYTFGSGTRLTVV.

The gene calls are TRBV7-2 and TRBJ2-2; D might be TRBD1 (6 bases). From germline, CDR1 is SGHTA and CDR2 FQGNSA. The CDR3 covers 18 residues. Deletions cut 5 bases from V and 4 bases from J, with 23 bases between. CDR3: CASSPAWTVRKFTGELFF. Written as DNA, the CDR3 is TGTGCCAGCAGCCCAGCTTGGACAGTAAGAAAATTCACCGGGGAGCTGTTTTTT.

This chain links TRBV9 with TRBJ2-7; TRBD1 agrees at 8 bases. Per germline, CDR1 SGDLS and CDR2 YYNGEE. The CDR3 consists of 16 residues. J was trimmed by 0 bases and V by 0 bases; bases with no gene match: 5. CDR3 in amino acids: CASSVAQGATSYEQYF. The CDR3 DNA sequence: TGTGCCAGCAGCGTAGCTCAGGGGGCAACCTCCTACGAGCAGTACTTC. Supplemented by reference TRBV9 and TRBJ2-7, the full variable domain reads DSGVTQTPKHLITATGQRVTLRCSPRSGDLSVYWYQQSLDQGLQFLIQYYNGEERAKGNILERFSAQQFPDLHSELNLSSLELGDSALYFCASSVAQGATSYEQYFGPGTRLTVT.

J is TRBJ2-7 and V is TRBV7-3, with 8 bases fitting TRBD2. After removal of 0 bases from V and 3 bases from J, the junction contained 1 base not matched to a gene. The CDR3 is 14 amino acids. Germline-derived CDR1 and CDR2 are SGHTA and FQGTGA. CDR3 sequence reads: CASSLTGTSYEQYF. For the CDR3, the DNA is TGTGCCAGCAGCTTAACCGGGACTAGCTACGAGCAGTACTTC.

The chain uses TRBV7-6 and TRBJ2-7; maybe TRBD2 (6 bases). Germline values: CDR1 SGHVS, CDR2 FNYEAQ. V was clipped by 3 bases and J by 5 bases, with 14 bases between them. The CDR3 extends over 14 amino acids. CDR3 in DNA: TGTGCCAGCAGCTTGGCGGGGCTCCGCCACGAGCAGTACTTC. It translates to CASSLAGLRHEQYF.

The V call is TRBV4-1, the J call TRBJ2-1; the match to TRBD2 covers 12 bases. Germline values: CDR1 MGHRA, CDR2 YSYEKL. The CDR3 is 18 amino acids. The V gene end was trimmed by 2 bases and the J gene end by 7 bases; junction bases not matched to a gene: 12. The CDR3 sequence is CASSQYPSGGESGNEQFF. The CDR3 bases are TGCGCCAGCAGCCAATATCCTAGCGGGGGGGAAAGTGGAAATGAGCAGTTCTTC.

This chain uses TRBV29-1 with TRBJ1-2; TRBD1 is a possible D gene (6 bases). Trimming stripped 6 bases from V and 2 bases from J, with 19 bases between. This CDR3 spans 15 amino acids. Germline-derived CDR1 and CDR2 are SQVTM and ANQGSEA. CDR3 protein: CSVDSRKQGNYGYTF. CDR3 DNA: TGCAGCGTGGACTCCCGGAAACAGGGAAACTATGGCTACACCTTC. The full variable domain, its missing parts supplied by reference TRBV29-1 and TRBJ1-2, is SAVISQKPSRDICQRGTSLTIQCQVDSQVTMMFWYRQQPGQSLTLIATANQGSEATYESGFVIDKFPISRPNLTFSTLTVSNMSPEDSSIYLCSVDSRKQGNYGYTFGSGTRLTVV.

The V gene is TRBV7-9, the J gene TRBJ2-5, with TRBD2 identical over 8 bases. The germline CDR1 and CDR2 sequences are SEHNR and FQNEAQ (reference sequence). J lost 7 bases, V lost 5 bases, and 15 bases had no gene match. The CDR3 has 16 amino acids. CDR3 region: CASSLSLAGTSGTQYF. Here the CDR3 DNA reads TGTGCCAGCAGCCTCTCCTTAGCGGGGACGAGTGGGACCCAGTACTTC. Full variable domain (rest looked up from reference TRBV7-9 and TRBJ2-5): DTGVSQNPRHKITKRGQNVTFRCDPISEHNRLYWYRQTLGQGPEFLTYFQNEAQLEKSRLLSDRFSAERPKGSFSTLEIQRTEQGDSAMYLCASSLSLAGTSGTQYFGPGTRLLVL.

The chain carries TRBV4-3 and TRBJ2-2, with 14 nucleotides matching TRBD2. The CDR3 has 17 residues. CDR1 is LGHNA, CDR2 YSLEER, per germline. The J segment lost 0 bases and the V segment lost 5 bases, leaving 2 bases of the junction unmatched. DNA for the CDR3: TGCGCCAGCAGCGTGACTAGCGGGAGGGCGAACACCGGGGAGCTGTTTTTT. Protein product: CASSVTSGRANTGELFF.

The rearrangement joins TRBV14 to TRBJ1-1; D is unclear. V was cut by 10 bases and J by 2 bases, with 11 bases left in between. The CDR3 is 12 amino acids. In germline, CDR1 is SGHDN, CDR2 FVKESK. The CDR3 sequence: CATGPQNTEAFF. The DNA of the CDR3 is TGTGCCACAGGCCCGCAAAACACTGAAGCTTTCTTT.

In its sample, this clone was seen once. The chain joins TRBV7-9 to TRBJ2-2, with D maybe TRBD1 (5 bases). The CDR3 loop spans 17 amino acids. The V and J ends lost 1 base and 5 bases respectively, with 17 bases between them. Germline lookup yields CDR1 SEHNR and CDR2 FQNEAQ (reference sequence). The CDR3 region has the DNA TGTGCCAGCAGCTTAGAATGGGCAGGGTCCAGGACCGGGGAGCTGTTTTTT. Amino acids: CASSLEWAGSRTGELFF.

This sequence joins TRBV2 and TRBJ2-5, with 7 bases identical to TRBD2. The end of the DNA fits TRBJ2-7 better, so the J call may be wrong. Germline V lookup: CDR1 SNHLY, CDR2 FYNNEI. The CDR3 sequence is 12 residues long. This CDR3 reads CASSAWTSEQYF. CDR3 nucleotides: TGTGCCAGCAGTGCCTGGACTAGCGAGCAGTACTTC.

The chain uses TRBV29-1 and TRBJ2-7; 8 nucleotides line up with TRBD1. Germline CDR1 reads SQVTM; CDR2 reads ANQGSEA. The CDR3 totals 15 residues. Germline trimming cut 6 bases from V and 3 bases from J; bases unmatched to any gene: 13. For the CDR3, the DNA is TGCAGCGTGGCCTCATCGACAGGGGTTAGCTACGAGCAGTACTTC. This sequence encodes CSVASSTGVSYEQYF.

This clone was detected only a few times. The J gene is TRBJ2-7, the V gene TRBV14; no firm D call. Between the trimmed V and J ends, which lost 4 bases and 2 bases, there was a span of 6 bases. The CDR3 totals 12 residues. Germline lookup yields CDR1 SGHDN and CDR2 FVKESK. The chain's CDR3 is CASSLAPYEQYF. CDR3 nucleotides: TGTGCCAGCAGCCTAGCCCCCTACGAGCAGTACTTC.

This sequence joins TRBV9 and TRBJ2-7, with 9 bases that match TRBD2. Unmatched junction bases numbered 7, after V lost 4 bases and J lost 5 bases. This CDR3 has 14 residues. Germline CDR1 reads SGDLS; CDR2 reads YYNGEE. CDR3 sequence (DNA): TGTGCCAGCAGCTCGGGCGGGGGGGCTCACGAGCAGTACTTC. Translation gives CASSSGGGAHEQYF.

The gene calls are TRBV5-6 and TRBJ2-7, with a possible D match to TRBD2 (5 bases). The CDR3 is 15 residues long. Germline lookup yields CDR1 SGHDT and CDR2 YYEEEE. Between the trimmed V and J ends, which lost 0 bases and 0 bases, there was a span of 10 bases. In nucleotides, the CDR3 is TGTGCCAGCAGCTTGGGACTACCAAGCTCCTACGAGCAGTACTTC. Translating it yields CASSLGLPSSYEQYF. The entire variable domain, with the rest obtained from reference TRBV5-6 and TRBJ2-7, is as follows: DAGVTQSPTHLIKTRGQQVTLRCSPKSGHDTVSWYQQALGQGPQFIFQYYEEEERQRGNFPDRFSGHQFPNYSSELNVNALLLGDSALYLCASSLGLPSSYEQYFGPGTRLTVT.

The table lists this clone with a few counts. This chain links TRBV19 with TRBJ1-4; the D is unclear. This CDR3 is 14 amino acids long. V was pared by 1 base and J by 8 bases, with 11 bases between. The germline gives CDR1 LNHDA, CDR2 SQIVND (reference sequence). The CDR3 spells CASSIAGFGEKLFF. The CDR3, as DNA: TGTGCCAGTAGTATAGCGGGGTTTGGGGAAAAACTGTTTTTT.